Shown below are 14 T cell receptor beta chains from a single sample sequenced in a study of blood T cell repertoires in COVID-19. Using immunoSEQ multiplex PCR, the repertoire was profiled, and TCRdb retains in-frame clones only, with some absent. The profile shows about 270,000 clones, approximately 87% of them singletons. The source material was peripheral blood. These receptor sequences come from a woman aged 25-40 years with COVID-19, enrolled during active disease.

The rearrangement links TRBV28 to TRBJ2-7; tentative D call: TRBD1 (6 bases). CDR1 MDHEN and CDR2 SYDVKM come from the germline V gene. Trimming shortened V by 5 bases and J by 5 bases, and 13 bases separated the two germline ends. This CDR3 comprises 13 residues. The CDR3 sequence is CASSKGGNDEQYF. The CDR3 region has the DNA TGTGCCAGCAGTAAAGGGGGTAATGACGAGCAGTACTTC.

CDR3 region: CASSESGGPTEAFF. The CDR3, as DNA: TGCGCCAGCAGTGAGTCGGGGGGACCCACTGAAGCTTTCTTT. The gene calls are TRBV10-2 and TRBJ1-1, with D tentatively TRBD1 (5 bases). Trimming took 0 bases from V and 4 from J, leaving 9 bases between them. The CDR3 spans 14 residues. CDR1 is WSHSY and CDR2 is SAAADI in the germline V gene.

The CDR3 is CASSLGTGGSPLHF. In nucleotides, the CDR3 is TGTGCCAGCAGCTTGGGGACAGGGGGGTCACCCCTCCACTTT. This chain joins TRBV11-2 and TRBJ1-6; the match to TRBD1 covers 11 bases. The V and J ends lost 3 bases and 10 bases, in that order; junction bases with no gene match: 2. CDR1 and CDR2 from the germline V gene are SGHAT and FQNNGV. The CDR3 covers 14 residues.

The J gene is TRBJ1-1, the V gene TRBV30; D call uncertain. The ends were cut back, 5 bases at V and 5 bases at J, with 12 bases in the middle. Germline V gene data show CDR1 as GTSNPN and CDR2 as SVGIG (reference sequence). CDR3 length equals 12 residues. The CDR3 protein is CAWGGRGTEAFF. The DNA of the CDR3 is TGTGCCTGGGGAGGCCGAGGGACTGAAGCTTTCTTT.

The V and J genes are TRBV7-8 and TRBJ2-7; maybe TRBD2 (6 bases). The V gene lost 5 bases and the J gene lost 7 bases, with 18 bases spanning the gap. Germline values: CDR1 SGHVS, CDR2 FQNEAQ. CDR3 length: 14 residues. Here the CDR3 reads CASSTRLSGGEQYF. DNA for the CDR3: TGTGCCAGCAGCACGCGGCTTAGCGGAGGTGAGCAGTACTTC.

The rearrangement uses TRBV5-1 and TRBJ1-2; 10 nucleotides match TRBD1. The germline V gene encodes CDR1 SGHRS and CDR2 YFSETQ. CDR3 length equals 14 residues. With V trimmed by 5 bases and J by 7 bases, 8 bases remained unmatched. Written as DNA, the CDR3 is TGCGCCAGCAGTCCTGACAGGGGGCGCTTTGGCTACACCTTC. This gives the protein CASSPDRGRFGYTF.

The rearrangement links TRBV13 to TRBJ2-3, with D possibly TRBD2 on 5 matching bases. With 0 bases removed from V and 8 bases from J, the gap between germline ends came to 9 bases. This CDR3 region has 13 residues. Germline V lookup: CDR1 PRHDT, CDR2 FYEKMQ (reference sequence). The CDR3 here is CASSLGSEGTQYF. CDR3 nucleotides: TGTGCCAGCAGCTTAGGGTCTGAGGGTACGCAGTATTTT.

V is TRBV11-2 and J is TRBJ2-1; no definite D call. Trimming took 5 bases from V and 10 from J, leaving 12 bases between them. The CDR3 spans 12 residues. From germline, CDR1 is SGHAT and CDR2 FQNNGV. The CDR3 protein is CASSTRHPEQFF. Here the CDR3 DNA reads TGTGCCAGCAGCACGAGACACCCGGAGCAGTTCTTC.

The chain carries TRBV2 and TRBJ1-5; 8 bases are a match to TRBD1. J lost 5 bases, V lost 5 bases, and 8 bases had no gene match. This CDR3 spans 15 amino acids. The germline CDR1 and CDR2 sequences are SNHLY and FYNNEI. The CDR3 nucleotides read TGTGCCAGCAGTTCCAGGGGGCTAGGTGATCAGCCCCAGCATTTT. Translated, it gives CASSSRGLGDQPQHF.

The chain has TRBV3-1 (or the pseudogene TRBV3-2) and TRBJ1-2; D unresolved. Germline V gene lookup returns CDR1 LGHDT and CDR2 YNNKEL (reference sequence). Between the trimmed V and J ends, which lost 4 bases and 3 bases, there was a span of 12 bases. This CDR3 has 14 residues. The CDR3 sequence: CASSPVAEDYGYTF. DNA for the CDR3: TGTGCCAGCAGCCCTGTGGCCGAGGACTATGGCTACACCTTC.

The chain links TRBV28 to TRBJ1-4; D might be TRBD1 (6 bases). Trimming pared 6 bases from V and 7 bases from J, leaving 18 bases between. This CDR3 comprises 15 residues. CDR1 is MDHEN and CDR2 is SYDVKM in the germline V gene. CDR3 protein: CASSPGAAGVEKLFF. CDR3 nucleotides: TGTGCCAGCAGCCCTGGGGCTGCAGGGGTTGAAAAACTGTTTTTT.

The chain employs TRBV6-5 and TRBJ1-2; 9 positions match TRBD1. In germline, CDR1 is MNHEY, CDR2 SVGAGI. The J segment lost 7 bases and the V segment lost 5 bases, leaving 11 bases of the junction unmatched. The CDR3 is made up of 15 amino acids. The CDR3, as DNA: TGTGCCAGCAGTCGAACGGGACAGGGAAATGGTGGCTACACCTTC. Its protein is CASSRTGQGNGGYTF.

This clone was counted a few times. The chain joins TRBV6-5 to TRBJ2-2; D gene ambiguous. Germline loops: CDR1 MNHEY, CDR2 SVGAGI. With 6 bases removed from V and 5 bases from J, the gap between germline ends came to 16 bases. CDR3 length equals 15 residues. CDR3 residues: CASSRVSSTTGELFF. The DNA for the CDR3 is TGTGCCAGCAGCCGGGTCTCGAGTACGACCGGGGAGCTGTTTTTT.

This clone was found once. The rearrangement links TRBV6-1 to TRBJ2-3, with 9 positions matching TRBD2. Losses at the gene ends were 4 bases for V and 3 bases for J; bases not matched to a gene: 8. The CDR3 loop spans 16 amino acids. Germline CDR1 MNHNS, CDR2 SASEGT. The DNA for the CDR3 is TGTGCCAGCAGTGGCCGGGTAGCGGGGGTGACAGATACGCAGTATTTT. This codes for CASSGRVAGVTDTQYF.